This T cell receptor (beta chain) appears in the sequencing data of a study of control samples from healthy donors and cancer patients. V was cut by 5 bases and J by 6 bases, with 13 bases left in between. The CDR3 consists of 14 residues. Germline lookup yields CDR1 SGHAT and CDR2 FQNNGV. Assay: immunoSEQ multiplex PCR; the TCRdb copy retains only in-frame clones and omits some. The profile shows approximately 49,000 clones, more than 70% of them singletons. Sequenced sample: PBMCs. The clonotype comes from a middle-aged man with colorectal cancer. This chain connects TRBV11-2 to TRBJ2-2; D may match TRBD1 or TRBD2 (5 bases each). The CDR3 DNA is TGTGCCAGCAGCCCATCTGGGACCCCCGGGGAGCTGTTTTTT. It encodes CASSPSGTPGELFF.